The 19 T cell receptor beta chains reported below all come from one sample, sequenced in a study of T cell responses to AZD1222 COVID-19 vaccine. The assay was immunoSEQ multiplex PCR, and TCRdb's table has in-frame clones only and misses some. The data contain tens of thousands of clones, approximately 87% of them singletons. The source material was peripheral blood, sampled 28 days after the second AZD1222 dose. Receptors originate from an adult who received the AZD1222 COVID-19 vaccine.

The chain recombines TRBV10-3 with TRBJ1-4, with D tentatively TRBD1 (5 bases). The CDR3 consists of 14 residues. Germline assignment: CDR1 ENHRY and CDR2 SYGVKD. Trimming stripped 6 bases from V and 5 bases from J, with 13 bases between. CDR3 DNA sequence: TGTGCCATCAGCCCGGGACGGGAGAATGAAAAACTGTTTTTT. It yields the protein CAISPGRENEKLFF.

J is TRBJ1-3 and V is TRBV7-8; no clear D gene. The CDR3 covers 14 residues. Trimming shortened V by 3 bases and J by 2 bases, and 8 bases separated the two germline ends. Germline V gives CDR1 SGHVS, CDR2 FQNEAQ. The CDR3 sequence is CASSFPLAGNTIYF. The CDR3 DNA sequence: TGTGCCAGCAGCTTTCCCCTGGCTGGAAACACCATATATTTT.

V and J are TRBV5-1 and TRBJ2-1, with 9 bases lining up with TRBD1. The germline V gene encodes CDR1 SGHRS and CDR2 YFSETQ. Trimming cost V 6 bases and J 3 bases; bases outside gene matches: 4. There are 14 residues in the CDR3. The CDR3 is CASTSTGGYNEQFF. The CDR3 nucleotides read TGCGCCAGCACCTCGACAGGGGGCTACAATGAGCAGTTCTTC.

The genes are TRBV18 and TRBJ1-3; D unresolved. The CDR3 has 14 amino acids. Germline V gene data show CDR1 as KGHSH and CDR2 as LQKENI. Trimming removed 5 bases from V and 3 bases from J, with 11 bases in between. For the CDR3, the DNA is TGTGCCAGCTCAGGCGGGAAGGATGGAAACACCATATATTTT. Protein sequence: CASSGGKDGNTIYF.

Of note for this clone: The same CDR3 is also encoded by other DNA sequences in this sample. The genes are TRBV30 and TRBJ1-3; 9 bases agree with TRBD1. V dropped 5 bases and J dropped 4; count of bases not matched to a gene: 9. Per the germline V gene, CDR1 is GTSNPN and CDR2 is SVGIG (reference sequence). The CDR3 consists of 15 residues. CDR3 in amino acids: CAWSPGQGSGNTIYF. The DNA of the CDR3 is TGTGCCTGGTCACCGGGACAGGGTTCCGGAAACACCATATATTTT.

The rearrangement uses TRBV6-1 and TRBJ1-1; TRBD1 is a possible D gene (6 bases). Germline assignment: CDR1 MNHNS and CDR2 SASEGT. The CDR3 covers 15 residues. The V end lost 2 bases, the J end lost 0 bases, and 10 bases lay between the germline ends. CDR3 sequence reads: CASSEMAGVNTEAFF. The DNA for the CDR3 is TGTGCCAGCAGTGAAATGGCAGGGGTGAACACTGAAGCTTTCTTT.

The chain is built from TRBV10-3 and TRBJ1-4; tentative D call: TRBD1 (6 bases). V was cut by 6 bases and J by 7 bases, with 12 bases left in between. Germline CDR1 and CDR2: ENHRY and SYGVKD. The CDR3 spans 13 residues. CDR3 bases: TGTGCCATCAGACAGGGAGGTAGTGAAAAACTGTTTTTT. Residues: CAIRQGGSEKLFF.

The chain carries TRBV6-5 and TRBJ2-5; 11 bases fit TRBD2. The junction had 4 bases not matched to a gene; V was cut back by 2 bases and J by 2 bases. The V gene's germline CDR1 is MNHEY and CDR2 SVGAGI. The CDR3 extends over 16 amino acids. The CDR3 region has the DNA TGTGCCAGCAGTTACCGGACTAGCGGGCCTCAAGAGACCCAGTACTTC. Encoded protein: CASSYRTSGPQETQYF.

The rearrangement joins TRBV6-9 to TRBJ1-6; D is undetermined. The CDR3 sequence is 13 residues long. V lost 2 bases and J lost 8, with 7 bases in between. Germline CDR1 is MNHGY and CDR2 is SVAAGI. CDR3: CASSYVWDSPLHF. The CDR3 DNA is TGTGCCAGCAGTTATGTTTGGGATTCACCCCTCCACTTT.

This rearrangement joins TRBV5-1 to TRBJ2-2; 7 nucleotides match TRBD1. This CDR3 comprises 15 residues. The germline V gene has CDR1 SGHRS and CDR2 YFSETQ. V shed 4 bases and J 7 bases; nucleotides not matched to a gene: 10. The CDR3 here is CASSTETGTIGELFF. CDR3 nucleotide sequence: TGCGCCAGCAGCACCGAGACAGGGACCATCGGGGAGCTGTTTTTT.

This clone came up a few times. The rearrangement joins TRBV5-1 to TRBJ1-3; tentatively, D is TRBD1 (5 bases). The V gene's germline CDR1 is SGHRS and CDR2 YFSETQ. The CDR3 contains 16 residues. V lost 0 bases and J lost 1, with 11 bases in between. The CDR3 sequence: CASSLGTDRSGNTIYF. DNA of the CDR3: TGCGCCAGCAGCTTGGGGACCGACAGATCTGGAAACACCATATATTTT.

The chain couples TRBV5-3 to TRBJ1-2; possible D gene TRBD1, 5 bases. TRBV5-3 is an ORF, with its function uncertain. V was pared by 2 bases and J by 3 bases, with 32 bases between. The length of the CDR3 is 21 residues. For the CDR3, the DNA is TGTGCCAGAAGCTTTGGGGCGTCGAAACTTCGGCCGGGCCTCGGGGACTATGGCTACACCTTC. Protein sequence: CARSFGASKLRPGLGDYGYTF.

This sequence joins TRBV5-4 and TRBJ2-2; no reliable D call. V was shortened by 4 bases and J by 5 bases, with 9 bases between the two germline ends. Germline V gives CDR1 SGHNT, CDR2 YYREEE (reference sequence). The CDR3 consists of 13 residues. This CDR3 is CASSRTVTGELFF. The CDR3 DNA follows: TGTGCCAGCAGCCGGACGGTGACCGGGGAGCTGTTTTTT. Supplemented by reference TRBV5-4 and TRBJ2-2, the full variable domain reads ETGVTQSPTHLIKTRGQQVTLRCSSQSGHNTVSWYQQALGQGPQFIFQYYREEENGRGNFPPRFSGLQFPNYSSELNVNALELDDSALYLCASSRTVTGELFFGEGSRLTVL.

This rearrangement joins TRBV12-5 to TRBJ2-7; TRBD1 aligns across 9 bases. This CDR3 is 16 amino acids long. Germline loops: CDR1 LGHNT, CDR2 FRNRAP. The V segment lost 1 base and the J segment 5 bases; nucleotides outside the gene matches: 9. This CDR3 is CASGLAAGQGIHEQYF. CDR3 bases: TGTGCTAGTGGTTTGGCCGCCGGACAGGGGATCCACGAGCAGTACTTC.

This clone was counted once. The rearrangement uses TRBV6-5 and TRBJ1-1, with a possible D match to TRBD1 (5 bases). V lost 0 bases and J lost 4, with 12 bases in between. This CDR3 contains 15 residues. Germline lookup yields CDR1 MNHEY and CDR2 SVGAGI. CDR3: CASSYSGGVGTEAFF. The CDR3 DNA reads as TGTGCCAGCAGTTACTCGGGAGGGGTCGGCACTGAAGCTTTCTTT.

The J gene is TRBJ1-3, the V gene TRBV6-2 or TRBV6-3; D uncertain. The CDR3 is made up of 15 amino acids. V gave up 5 bases and J gave up 1 base, with 12 bases separating them. Germline CDR1 reads MNHEY; CDR2 reads SVGEGT. The CDR3 spells CASSGISQSGNTIYF. CDR3 DNA: TGTGCCAGCAGTGGAATTTCACAGTCTGGAAACACCATATATTTT.

V is TRBV4-1 and J is TRBJ2-7, with 9 bases fitting TRBD1. The junction had 4 bases not matched to a gene; V was cut back by 0 bases and J by 4 bases. The CDR3 is 15 residues long. From germline, CDR1 is MGHRA and CDR2 YSYEKL. CDR3 sequence reads: CASSQESDRGYEQYF. CDR3 nucleotide sequence: TGCGCCAGCAGCCAAGAATCGGACAGGGGTTACGAGCAGTACTTC.

The chain links TRBV19 to TRBJ1-1; D may be TRBD1 (5 bases). V lost 1 base and J 7 bases, leaving 13 bases between the germline ends. The CDR3 consists of 14 residues. Germline loops: CDR1 LNHDA, CDR2 SQIVND (reference sequence). CDR3 region: CASSIVWTGGEAFF. DNA of the CDR3: TGTGCCAGTAGTATAGTCTGGACCGGGGGTGAAGCTTTCTTT.

The rearrangement links TRBV28 to TRBJ1-5; D not resolved. This CDR3 has 13 residues. The germline V gene has CDR1 MDHEN and CDR2 SYDVKM. Trimming took 8 bases from V and 5 from J, leaving 13 bases between them. The chain's CDR3 is CASRRGWDQPQHF. CDR3 coding DNA: TGTGCCAGCCGACGGGGTTGGGATCAGCCCCAGCATTTT.